A single sample gave rise to the 20 T cell receptor beta chains below, sequenced in a study of CD8 T cells in ankylosing spondylitis. TCRdb fed the 5' RACE reads into MiXCR, producing one record per CDR3 protein. The repertoire consists of 8,000 to 9,000 distinct CDR3 sequences, with 3% to 5% occurring once and the leading ten covering less than 11%. The material sequenced was blood, either unsorted or a sorted T cell fraction (not recorded which). Receptors were obtained from a female donor with ankylosing spondylitis or in good health (not recorded which).

This clonotype was found a few times. This CDR3 reads CASSPGLAGSLEQYF. DNA of the CDR3: TGTGCCAGCAGCCCAGGACTAGCGGGGAGTCTCGAGCAGTACTTC. The chain carries TRBV9 and TRBJ2-7; 12 nucleotides align to TRBD2. V trimming: 4 bases; J trimming: 6 bases; junction bases outside the gene matches: 8. Germline V gene lookup returns CDR1 SGDLS and CDR2 YYNGEE. CDR3 length: 15 amino acids.

This clonotype showed up many times. The J gene is TRBJ2-3, the V gene TRBV9; 7 bases align to TRBD1. This CDR3 has 15 residues. With 3 bases clipped from V and 6 bases from J, the junction kept 10 bases outside the gene matches. Per the germline V gene, CDR1 is SGDLS and CDR2 is YYNGEE. CDR3 nucleotide sequence: TGTGCCAGCAGCGCCGAAGGGACAGCCGGCGATACGCAGTATTTT. Translated, it gives CASSAEGTAGDTQYF.

There are many counts of this clonotype. The gene calls are TRBV9 and TRBJ2-2; D may be TRBD1 (5 bases). V was clipped by 1 base and J by 4 bases, with 11 bases between them. Germline V gene sequence: CDR1 SGDLS, CDR2 YYNGEE. The CDR3 length is 15 residues. This CDR3 is CASSVRQGGTGELFF. As DNA, the CDR3 is TGTGCCAGCAGCGTACGGCAGGGCGGCACCGGGGAGCTGTTTTTT. Combining the CDR3 with reference TRBV9 and TRBJ2-2 gives the whole variable domain DSGVTQTPKHLITATGQRVTLRCSPRSGDLSVYWYQQSLDQGLQFLIQYYNGEERAKGNILERFSAQQFPDLHSELNLSSLELGDSALYFCASSVRQGGTGELFFGEGSRLTVL.

This clonotype occurred many times. The chain has TRBV9 and TRBJ1-1, with TRBD1 matching 9 bases. CDR3 length: 14 residues. V lost 6 bases, J lost 4 bases, and 7 bases stayed unmatched. CDR1 is SGDLS, CDR2 YYNGEE, per germline. In DNA, the CDR3 is TGTGCCAGCATCGGGACAGGGCCAGTCACTGAAGCTTTCTTT. This codes for CASIGTGPVTEAFF.

At least ten counts were recorded for this clonotype. This sequence joins TRBV9 and TRBJ2-7, with D perhaps given as TRBD1 or TRBD2 (7 bases each). Trimming removed 2 bases from V and 2 bases from J, with 17 bases in between. Germline loops: CDR1 SGDLS, CDR2 YYNGEE. The CDR3 contains 16 residues. Here the CDR3 DNA reads TGTGCCAGCAGCGTCCAACAGGGGACTATACCCTACGAGCAGTACTTC. As protein: CASSVQQGTIPYEQYF.

This clonotype has at least ten counts. The chain couples TRBV9 to TRBJ2-5; possible D gene TRBD2, 7 bases. The CDR3 totals 15 residues. Trimming removed 0 bases at V and 0 bases at J, with 9 bases between. Germline loops: CDR1 SGDLS, CDR2 YYNGEE. The CDR3 protein is CASSVGGGHQETQYF. The CDR3 bases are TGTGCCAGCAGCGTAGGGGGGGGCCACCAAGAGACCCAGTACTTC.

This clonotype came up many times. The chain employs TRBV9 and TRBJ2-5; D remains unclear. Germline V gene data show CDR1 as SGDLS and CDR2 as YYNGEE. The CDR3 contains 14 residues. V lost 1 base to trimming and J lost 1 base, with 8 bases between them. The CDR3 is CASSVWGSQETQYF. The CDR3 DNA reads TGTGCCAGCAGCGTATGGGGATCCCAAGAGACCCAGTACTTC.

This clonotype was counted ten times or more. The gene calls are TRBV9 and TRBJ2-7; the match to TRBD1 covers 7 bases. The ends lost 3 bases at V and 3 bases at J; junction bases unmatched: 3. This CDR3 is 13 amino acids long. The germline CDR1 and CDR2 sequences are SGDLS and YYNGEE. DNA of the CDR3: TGTGCCAGCAGCGCCCGACAGGGCTACGAGCAGTACTTC. Its translation is CASSARQGYEQYF.

Many counts were recorded for this clonotype. CDR3 sequence reads: CASSANRGSYEQYF. CDR3 coding DNA: TGTGCCAGCAGCGCAAACAGGGGCTCCTACGAGCAGTACTTC. The chain carries TRBV9 and TRBJ2-7, with TRBD1 matching 7 bases. The CDR3 spans 14 residues. From germline, CDR1 is SGDLS and CDR2 YYNGEE. V lost 3 bases, J lost 0 bases, and 3 bases stayed unmatched.

This clonotype is medium-sized in the sample. The rearrangement links TRBV9 to TRBJ1-1; perhaps TRBD1 as D (5 bases). Germline V CDR1 and CDR2: SGDLS, YYNGEE. The ends were cut back, 0 bases at V and 3 bases at J, with 15 bases in the middle. The CDR3 extends over 16 amino acids. The CDR3, as DNA: TGTGCCAGCAGCGTAGATGAAGGGGAAGGGGACACTGAAGCTTTCTTT. Translated, it gives CASSVDEGEGDTEAFF.

This clonotype was detected ten times or more. The chain links TRBV9 to TRBJ1-2, with D possibly TRBD1 on 5 matching bases. The CDR3 has 14 amino acids. CDR1 and CDR2 from the germline V gene are SGDLS and YYNGEE. The V gene lost 4 bases and the J gene lost 0 bases, with 10 bases spanning the gap. The CDR3 here is CASSKTAPNYGYTF. CDR3 DNA sequence: TGTGCCAGCAGCAAGACAGCGCCTAACTATGGCTACACCTTC.

Ten or more counts support this clonotype. This sequence joins TRBV9 and TRBJ1-1; 7 bases fit TRBD1. J gave up 4 bases and V 1 base, and 10 bases lay outside the gene matches. From germline, CDR1 is SGDLS and CDR2 YYNGEE. This CDR3 contains 16 residues. The CDR3 region has the DNA TGTGCCAGCAGCGTAATCAAGACAGGGTTTCGCACTGAAGCTTTCTTT. Its protein product is CASSVIKTGFRTEAFF.

This clonotype was seen many times. This chain links TRBV9 with TRBJ2-1, with 7 bases that match TRBD2. CDR3 length: 14 residues. The V segment lost 5 bases and the J segment 5 bases; nucleotides outside the gene matches: 7. Germline values: CDR1 SGDLS, CDR2 YYNGEE. CDR3 loop: CASRGAAGNNEQFF. As DNA, the CDR3 is TGTGCCAGCAGGGGCGCAGCGGGGAACAATGAGCAGTTCTTC.

The sample holds one count of this clonotype. The V gene is TRBV9, the J gene TRBJ2-1; TRBD2 matches 8 bases. Trimming took 4 bases from V and 0 from J; bases not matched to a gene: 12. Germline V gene data show CDR1 as SGDLS and CDR2 as YYNGEE. The CDR3 totals 18 residues. Here the CDR3 reads CASSPRGERGSSYNEQFF. CDR3 in DNA: TGTGCCAGCAGCCCCCGAGGGGAGCGGGGGAGCTCCTACAATGAGCAGTTCTTC.

The chain couples TRBV9 to TRBJ2-3, with D perhaps TRBD1 or TRBD2 (5 bases each). The V end lost 3 bases, the J end lost 6 bases, and 20 bases lay between the germline ends. Per germline, CDR1 SGDLS and CDR2 YYNGEE. This CDR3 has 16 residues. The CDR3 bases are TGTGCCAGCAGCGGGGGGATAGAGGACCACGGTGATACGCAGTATTTT. Its protein is CASSGGIEDHGDTQYF.

This clonotype was observed at least ten times. The chain is built from TRBV9 and TRBJ2-7; D may be TRBD2 (6 bases). Germline-derived CDR1 and CDR2 are SGDLS and YYNGEE. The CDR3 sequence is 14 residues long. Trimming stripped 2 bases from V and 3 bases from J, with 12 bases between. Written as DNA, the CDR3 is TGTGCCAGCAGCGTTGGGGGGACTCGCTACGAGCAGTACTTC. It is translated as CASSVGGTRYEQYF.

This clonotype was counted at least ten times. This sequence joins TRBV9 and TRBJ2-3; D is unresolved. V was trimmed by 1 base and J by 1 base, leaving 10 bases between them. CDR1 and CDR2 from the germline V gene are SGDLS and YYNGEE. The CDR3 has 15 amino acids. The CDR3 spells CASSVYPVGTDTQYF. The CDR3 DNA reads as TGTGCCAGCAGCGTATATCCTGTGGGCACAGATACGCAGTATTTT.

This clonotype is classed as medium-sized. This chain joins TRBV9 and TRBJ2-3, with 8 bases matching TRBD2. The CDR3 runs to 14 residues. The V gene's germline CDR1 is SGDLS and CDR2 YYNGEE. V was clipped by 5 bases and J by 0 bases; unmatched bases: 2. CDR3 sequence (DNA): TGTGCCAGCAGGATAGCGGGGAGCACAGATACGCAGTATTTT. It translates to CASRIAGSTDTQYF. Looking up the rest from reference TRBV9 and TRBJ2-3 gives the full variable domain: DSGVTQTPKHLITATGQRVTLRCSPRSGDLSVYWYQQSLDQGLQFLIQYYNGEERAKGNILERFSAQQFPDLHSELNLSSLELGDSALYFCASRIAGSTDTQYFGPGTRLTVL.

This clonotype has more than one count but fewer than ten. The chain is built from TRBV9 and TRBJ1-4, with D perhaps matching TRBD1 (5 bases). The ends were cut back, 1 base at V and 6 bases at J, with 10 bases in the middle. Germline V CDR1 and CDR2: SGDLS, YYNGEE. This CDR3 has 14 residues. The CDR3 protein is CASSVRGEDEKLFF. The CDR3 DNA is TGTGCCAGCAGCGTAAGAGGGGAGGATGAAAAACTGTTTTTT.

This clonotype was counted many times. V usage is TRBV9 and J usage is TRBJ2-2; 9 nucleotides match TRBD1. With 2 bases clipped from V and 6 bases from J, the junction kept 8 bases outside the gene matches. The CDR3 totals 16 residues. Germline V gene lookup returns CDR1 SGDLS and CDR2 YYNGEE. CDR3 nucleotides: TGTGCCAGCAGCGTTACAGGGGGCGCCGGGTCCGGGGAGCTGTTTTTT. It translates to CASSVTGGAGSGELFF. Drawing the rest from reference TRBV9 and TRBJ2-2, the complete variable domain is DSGVTQTPKHLITATGQRVTLRCSPRSGDLSVYWYQQSLDQGLQFLIQYYNGEERAKGNILERFSAQQFPDLHSELNLSSLELGDSALYFCASSVTGGAGSGELFFGEGSRLTVL.